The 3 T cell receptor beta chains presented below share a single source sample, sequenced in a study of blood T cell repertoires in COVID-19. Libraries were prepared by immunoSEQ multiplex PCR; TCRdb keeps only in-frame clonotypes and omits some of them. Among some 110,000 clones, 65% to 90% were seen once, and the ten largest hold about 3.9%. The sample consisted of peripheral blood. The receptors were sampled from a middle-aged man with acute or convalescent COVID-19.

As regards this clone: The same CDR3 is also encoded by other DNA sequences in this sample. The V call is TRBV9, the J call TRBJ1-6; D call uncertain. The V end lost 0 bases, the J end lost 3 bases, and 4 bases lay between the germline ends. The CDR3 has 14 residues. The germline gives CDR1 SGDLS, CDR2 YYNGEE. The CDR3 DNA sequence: TGTGCCAGCAGCGTAGACAGCTATAATTCACCCCTCCACTTT. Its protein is CASSVDSYNSPLHF.

The CDR3 sequence is CSAAPGLEQFF. The CDR3 nucleotides are TGCAGTGCGGCCCCGGGTCTTGAGCAGTTCTTC. The chain has TRBV20-1 and TRBJ2-1; D gene uncertain. Germline CDR1 reads DFQATT; CDR2 reads SNEGSKA (reference sequence). The CDR3 sequence is 11 residues long. V dropped 6 bases and J dropped 9 bases, with 12 bases sitting between them.

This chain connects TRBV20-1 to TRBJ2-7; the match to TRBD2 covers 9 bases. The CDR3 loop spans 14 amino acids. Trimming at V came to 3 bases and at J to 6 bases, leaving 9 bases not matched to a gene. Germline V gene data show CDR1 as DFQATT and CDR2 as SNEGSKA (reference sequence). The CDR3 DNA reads TGCAGTGCTAGTTCGCCTAGCGGGAAGAGCGAGCAGTACTTC. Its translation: CSASSPSGKSEQYF.